This TCR beta chain is drawn from a study of CD4 T cells in relation to SARS-CoV-2 and coronaviruses. Sequenced by immunoSEQ multiplex PCR; TCRdb stores in-frame clones only, minus some. The sample carries approximately 20,000 clones, around 81% recorded once. This CDR3 contains 13 residues. Germline assignment: CDR1 SNHLY and CDR2 FYNNEI. J gave up 10 bases and V 7 bases, and 6 bases lay outside the gene matches. The unexposed donors gave CD4+ T cells in about 2011-2018, prior to COVID-19. Isolation of CD4+ T cells took place after nine to ten days in culture. As cell numbers allowed, unexposed-donor CD4+ T cells faced SARS-CoV-2 S/N and four cold-coronavirus spikes. Half the medium was replaced with IL-2 medium on days 3 and 7. Study outcomes and limitations: Crossreactive clones expanded significantly less to SARS-CoV-2 than monoreactive clones. About 65% of donors had memory CD4+ clonotypes crossrecognizing SARS-CoV-2 and common cold coronavirus spike.

On this clone: What it recognizes is unknown.

Sequences were obtained from CD4+ T cells from PBMCs, cultured in vitro. The TCR originated in a human donor in good health. The chain employs TRBV2 and TRBJ1-6; TRBD1 matches 8 bases. The DNA of the CDR3 is TGTGCCAGCATCGACAGGGGTCGGTCACCCCTCCACTTT. Protein sequence: CASIDRGRSPLHF. Combining the CDR3 with reference TRBV2 and TRBJ1-6 gives the whole variable domain EPEVTQTPSHQVTQMGQEVILRCVPISNHLYFYWYRQILGQKVEFLVSFYNNEISEKSEIFDDQFSVERPDGSNFTLKIRSTKLEDSAMYFCASIDRGRSPLHFGNGTRLTVT.